Listed below are T cell receptor beta chains from one sample, sequenced in a study of radiation and T cells in renal cell carcinoma. TCRdb's copy holds only in-frame clones and misses some; the assay was immunoSEQ multiplex PCR. The sample consists of some 130,000 clones, 75% to 90% of them appearing once. Sequences were derived from blood, sampled from a patient whose treatment included radiotherapy and nephrectomy. The receptors originated from a woman in her sixties or seventies with renal cell carcinoma. The CDR3 runs from the conserved cysteine through the conserved F or W. Each record gives: clone size, J gene, V gene, D gene, CDR3 protein, CDR3 DNA. The D gene is left open where the match is weak. Clone size is given for some rows only: seen once, a few or many times, or a class if the clone is expanded.

>.|TRBJ2-3|TRBV29-1|.
CSSLLGLGSTDTQYF
TGCAGCTCGCTACTGGGACTCGGTAGCACAGATACGCAGTATTTT
>.|TRBJ2-5|TRBV5-1|TRBD2
CASSPALAGGQETQYF
TGCGCCAGCAGCCCGGCCTTAGCGGGGGGCCAAGAGACCCAGTACTTC
>.|TRBJ2-7|TRBV2|.
CASRDDGYEQYF
TGTGCCAGCAGAGATGACGGCTACGAGCAGTACTTC
>.|TRBJ2-5|TRBV6-5|TRBD2
CASSQTREATQYF
TGTGCCAGCAGCCAGACCCGGGAGGCGACCCAGTACTTC
>.|TRBJ1-2|TRBV15|.
CATSRERYGYTF
TGTGCCACCAGCAGGGAAAGATATGGCTACACCTTC
>.|TRBJ1-2|TRBV27|TRBD1
CASSSDRDYGYTF
TGTGCCAGCAGTTCGGACAGGGACTATGGCTACACCTTC
>.|TRBJ2-5|TRBV5-4|.
CASSPDGETQYF
TGTGCCAGCAGCCCCGACGGCGAGACCCAGTACTTC
>.|TRBJ2-3|TRBV20-1|.
CSARPPHTQYF
TGCAGTGCTAGACCTCCACATACGCAGTATTTT
>.|TRBJ2-1|TRBV7-9|TRBD2
CASSLEGGTYNEQFF
TGTGCCAGCAGCTTAGAGGGAGGGACCTACAATGAGCAGTTCTTC
>.|TRBJ2-7|TRBV7-2|.
CASTWRGGHYEQYF
TGTGCCAGCACCTGGAGGGGGGGGCACTACGAGCAGTACTTC
>.|TRBJ1-6|TRBV27|.
CASSTESSYNSPLHF
TGTGCCAGTTCGACGGAGAGCTCCTATAATTCACCCCTCCACTTT
>once|TRBJ2-7|TRBV28|.
CASSFVRVGSYEQYF
TGTGCCAGCAGTTTCGTCAGGGTGGGTTCCTACGAGCAGTACTTC
>.|TRBJ2-2|TRBV7-6|.
CASSLDSLFTGELFF
TGTGCCAGCAGCCTAGACAGCCTCTTCACCGGGGAGCTGTTTTTT
>.|TRBJ2-5|TRBV5-1|.
CASSSGPFGETQYF
TGCGCCAGCAGCTCTGGGCCGTTTGGGGAGACCCAGTACTTC
>medium-sized|TRBJ1-5|TRBV19|.
CASSYSHQPQHF
TGTGCCAGTAGTTACAGTCATCAGCCCCAGCATTTT